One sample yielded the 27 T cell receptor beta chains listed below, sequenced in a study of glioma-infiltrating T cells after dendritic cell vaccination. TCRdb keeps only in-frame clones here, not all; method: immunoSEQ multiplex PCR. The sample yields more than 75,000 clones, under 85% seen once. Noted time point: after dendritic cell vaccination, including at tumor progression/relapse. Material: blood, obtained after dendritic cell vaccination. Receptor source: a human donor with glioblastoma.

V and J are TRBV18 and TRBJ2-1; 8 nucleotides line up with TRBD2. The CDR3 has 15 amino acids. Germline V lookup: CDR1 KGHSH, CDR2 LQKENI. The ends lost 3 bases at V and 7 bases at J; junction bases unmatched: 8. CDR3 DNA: TGTGCCAGCTCACCTCGGGGACTAGTGGTAAATGAGCAGTTCTTC. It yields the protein CASSPRGLVVNEQFF.

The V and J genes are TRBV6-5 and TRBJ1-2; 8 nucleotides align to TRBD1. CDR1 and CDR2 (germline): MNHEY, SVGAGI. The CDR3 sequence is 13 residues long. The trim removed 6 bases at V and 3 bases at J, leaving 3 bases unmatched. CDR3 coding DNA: TGTGCCAGCAGGGACAGGGCGGACTATGGCTACACCTTC. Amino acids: CASRDRADYGYTF.

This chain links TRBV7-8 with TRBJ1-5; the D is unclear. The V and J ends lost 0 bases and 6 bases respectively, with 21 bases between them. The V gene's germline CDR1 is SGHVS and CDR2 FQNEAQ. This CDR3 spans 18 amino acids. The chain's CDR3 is CASSLASVGGWRVQPQHF. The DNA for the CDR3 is TGTGCCAGCAGCTTAGCCTCCGTCGGTGGTTGGAGGGTTCAGCCCCAGCATTTT.

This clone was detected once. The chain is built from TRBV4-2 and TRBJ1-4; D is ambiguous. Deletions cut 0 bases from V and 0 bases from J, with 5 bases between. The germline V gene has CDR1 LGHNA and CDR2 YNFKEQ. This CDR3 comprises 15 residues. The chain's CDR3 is CASSQERPTNEKLFF. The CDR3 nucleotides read TGTGCCAGCAGCCAAGAGCGGCCAACTAATGAAAAACTGTTTTTT.

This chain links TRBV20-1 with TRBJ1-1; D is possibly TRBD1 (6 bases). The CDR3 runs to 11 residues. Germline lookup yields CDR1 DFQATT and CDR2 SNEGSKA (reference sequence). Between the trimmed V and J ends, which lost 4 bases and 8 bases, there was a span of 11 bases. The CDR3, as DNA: TGCAGTGCTACCCGGACAGTAGAAGCTTTCTTT. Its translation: CSATRTVEAFF.

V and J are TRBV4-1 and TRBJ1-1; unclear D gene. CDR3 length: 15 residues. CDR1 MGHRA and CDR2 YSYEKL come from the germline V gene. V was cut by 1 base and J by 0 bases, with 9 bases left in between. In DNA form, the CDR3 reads TGCGCCAGCAGCCAAGTACCCAACTTGAACACTGAAGCTTTCTTT. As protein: CASSQVPNLNTEAFF.

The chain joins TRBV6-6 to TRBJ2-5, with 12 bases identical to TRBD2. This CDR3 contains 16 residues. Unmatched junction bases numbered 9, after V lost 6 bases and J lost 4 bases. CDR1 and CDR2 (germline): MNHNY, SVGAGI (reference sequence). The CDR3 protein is CASSWTGTSGRETQYF. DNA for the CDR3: TGTGCCAGCAGCTGGACCGGGACTAGCGGGCGAGAGACCCAGTACTTC.

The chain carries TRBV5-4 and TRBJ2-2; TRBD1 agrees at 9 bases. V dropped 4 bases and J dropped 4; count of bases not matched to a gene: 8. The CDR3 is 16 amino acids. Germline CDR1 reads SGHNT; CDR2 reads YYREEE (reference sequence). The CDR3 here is CASSAGQGVGTGELFF. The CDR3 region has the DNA TGTGCCAGCAGCGCGGGACAGGGAGTTGGCACCGGGGAGCTGTTTTTT.

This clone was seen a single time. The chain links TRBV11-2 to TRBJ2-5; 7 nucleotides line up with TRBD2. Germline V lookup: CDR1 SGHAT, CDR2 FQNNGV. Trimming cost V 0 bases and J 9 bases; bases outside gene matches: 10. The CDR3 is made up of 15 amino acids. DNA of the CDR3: TGTGCCAGCAGCTTAGAGTCGGCGCGGGGGAGGGCCCAGTACTTC. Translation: CASSLESARGRAQYF.

This CDR3 reads CATSRADIHSGNTIYF. CDR3 coding DNA: TGTGCCACCAGCAGAGCTGACATACACTCTGGAAACACCATATATTTT. The rearrangement links TRBV15 to TRBJ1-3; D remains ambiguous. V lost 1 base and J lost 0, with 10 bases in between. Germline CDR1 reads LNHNV; CDR2 reads YYDKDF (reference sequence). The CDR3 extends over 16 amino acids.

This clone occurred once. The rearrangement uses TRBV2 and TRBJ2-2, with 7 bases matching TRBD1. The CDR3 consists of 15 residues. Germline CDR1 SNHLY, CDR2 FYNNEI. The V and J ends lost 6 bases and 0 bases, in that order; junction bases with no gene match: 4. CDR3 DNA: TGTGCCAGCAGACAGGGGTCCACGAACACCGGGGAGCTGTTTTTT. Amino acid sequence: CASRQGSTNTGELFF.

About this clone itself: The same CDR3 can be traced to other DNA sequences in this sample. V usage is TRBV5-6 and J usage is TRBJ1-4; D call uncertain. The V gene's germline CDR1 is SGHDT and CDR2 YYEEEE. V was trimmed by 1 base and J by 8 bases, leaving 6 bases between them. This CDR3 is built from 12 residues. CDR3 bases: TGTGCCAGCAGCTTGCAGAACGAAAAACTGTTTTTT. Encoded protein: CASSLQNEKLFF.

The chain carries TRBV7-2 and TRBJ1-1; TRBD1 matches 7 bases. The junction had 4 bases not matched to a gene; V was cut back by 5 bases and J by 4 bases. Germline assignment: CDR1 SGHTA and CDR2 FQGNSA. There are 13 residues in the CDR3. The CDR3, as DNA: TGTGCCAGCAGCCTGGACAGGTTCACTGAAGCTTTCTTT. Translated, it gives CASSLDRFTEAFF.

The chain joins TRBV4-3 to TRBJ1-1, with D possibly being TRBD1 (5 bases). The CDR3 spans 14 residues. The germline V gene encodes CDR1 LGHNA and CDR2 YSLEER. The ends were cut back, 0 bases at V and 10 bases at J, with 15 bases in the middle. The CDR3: CASSQDLGLQGAFF. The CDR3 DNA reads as TGCGCCAGCAGCCAAGATCTGGGGCTGCAGGGAGCTTTCTTT.

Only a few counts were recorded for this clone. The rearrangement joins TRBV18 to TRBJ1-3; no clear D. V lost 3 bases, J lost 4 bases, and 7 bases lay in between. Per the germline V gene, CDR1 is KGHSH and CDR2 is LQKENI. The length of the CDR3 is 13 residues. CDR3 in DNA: TGTGCCAGCTCACCTCGCGGAGGAAACACCATATATTTT. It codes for CASSPRGGNTIYF.

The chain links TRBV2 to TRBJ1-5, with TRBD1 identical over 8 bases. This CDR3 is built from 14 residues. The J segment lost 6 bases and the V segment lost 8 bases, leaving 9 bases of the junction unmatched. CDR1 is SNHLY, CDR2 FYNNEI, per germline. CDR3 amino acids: CASARQGSGQPQHF. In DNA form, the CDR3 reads TGTGCCAGCGCACGACAGGGGAGCGGTCAGCCCCAGCATTTT.

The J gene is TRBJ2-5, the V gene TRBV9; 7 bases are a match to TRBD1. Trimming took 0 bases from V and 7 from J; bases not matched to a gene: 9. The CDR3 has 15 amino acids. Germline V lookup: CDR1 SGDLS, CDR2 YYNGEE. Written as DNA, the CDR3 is TGTGCCAGCAGCGTAGCTACAGGGGACGAAACGACCCAGTACTTC. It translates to CASSVATGDETTQYF.

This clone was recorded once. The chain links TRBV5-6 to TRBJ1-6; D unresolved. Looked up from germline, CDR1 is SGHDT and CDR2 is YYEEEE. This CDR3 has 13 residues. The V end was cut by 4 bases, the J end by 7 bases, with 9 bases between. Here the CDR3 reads CASSREINSPLHF. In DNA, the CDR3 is TGTGCCAGCAGCCGGGAGATCAATTCACCCCTCCACTTT.

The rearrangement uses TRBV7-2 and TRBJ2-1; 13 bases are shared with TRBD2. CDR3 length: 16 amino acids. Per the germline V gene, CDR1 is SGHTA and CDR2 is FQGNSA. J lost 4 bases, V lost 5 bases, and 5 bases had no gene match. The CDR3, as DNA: TGTGCCAGCAGCACGACTAGCGGGGGGCAGTACAATGAGCAGTTCTTC. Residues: CASSTTSGGQYNEQFF.

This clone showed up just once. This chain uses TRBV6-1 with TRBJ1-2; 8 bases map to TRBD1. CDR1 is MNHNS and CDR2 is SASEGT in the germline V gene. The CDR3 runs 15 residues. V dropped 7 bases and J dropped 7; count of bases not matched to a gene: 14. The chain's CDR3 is CASKLNEDRVGGYTF. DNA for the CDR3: TGTGCCAGCAAACTAAACGAGGACAGGGTGGGTGGCTACACCTTC.

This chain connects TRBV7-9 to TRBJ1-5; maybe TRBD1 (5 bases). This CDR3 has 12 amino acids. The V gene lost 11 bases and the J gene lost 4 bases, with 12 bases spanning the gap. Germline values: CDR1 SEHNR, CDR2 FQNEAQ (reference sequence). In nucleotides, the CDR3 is TGTGCCGCCGGCGCAGGGAATCAGCCCCAGCATTTT. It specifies CAAGAGNQPQHF.

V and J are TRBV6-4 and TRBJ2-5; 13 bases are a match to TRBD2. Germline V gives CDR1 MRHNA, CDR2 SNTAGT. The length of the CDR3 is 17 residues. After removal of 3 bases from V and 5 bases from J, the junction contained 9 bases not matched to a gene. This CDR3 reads CASSDLTSGGALETQYF. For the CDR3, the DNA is TGTGCCAGCAGTGATTTAACTAGCGGGGGGGCCCTGGAGACCCAGTACTTC.

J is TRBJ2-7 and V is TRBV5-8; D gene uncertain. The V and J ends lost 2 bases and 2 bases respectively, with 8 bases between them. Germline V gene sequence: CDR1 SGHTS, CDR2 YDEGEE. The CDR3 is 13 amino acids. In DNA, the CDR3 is TGTGCCAGCAGCTTATCGGGTACCTACGAGCAGTACTTC. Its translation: CASSLSGTYEQYF.

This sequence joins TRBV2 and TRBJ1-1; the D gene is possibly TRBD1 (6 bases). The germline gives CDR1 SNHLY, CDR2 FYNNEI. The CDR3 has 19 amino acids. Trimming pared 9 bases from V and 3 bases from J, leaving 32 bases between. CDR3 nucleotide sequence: TGTGCCAGTAGGAACTCGGAATCCTCCCGAAGGGGGGGGGACACTGAAGCTTTCTTT. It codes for CASRNSESSRRGGDTEAFF.

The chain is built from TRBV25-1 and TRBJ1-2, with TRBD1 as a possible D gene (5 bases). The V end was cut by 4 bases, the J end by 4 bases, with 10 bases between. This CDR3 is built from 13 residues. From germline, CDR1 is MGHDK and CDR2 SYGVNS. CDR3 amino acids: CASSVPGVYGYTF. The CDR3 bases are TGTGCCAGCAGTGTACCGGGGGTCTATGGCTACACCTTC.

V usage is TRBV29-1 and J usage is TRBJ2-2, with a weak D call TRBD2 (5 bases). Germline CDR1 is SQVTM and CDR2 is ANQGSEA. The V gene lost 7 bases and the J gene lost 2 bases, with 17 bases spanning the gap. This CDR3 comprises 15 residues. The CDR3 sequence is CSASIRDRNTGELFF. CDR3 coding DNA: TGCAGCGCCTCGATACGGGATAGAAACACCGGGGAGCTGTTTTTT.

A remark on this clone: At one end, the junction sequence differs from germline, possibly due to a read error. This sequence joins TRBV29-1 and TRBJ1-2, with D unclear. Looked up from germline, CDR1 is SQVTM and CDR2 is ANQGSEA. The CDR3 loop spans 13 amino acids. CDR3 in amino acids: CSVEEGDGYGYTF. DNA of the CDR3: TGCAGCGTCGAAGAGGGCGACGGCTATGGCTACACCTTC.